Following are 28 T cell receptor beta chains from one sample sequenced in a study of T cell repertoires in cytomegalovirus infection. TCRdb reanalysed the reads using MiXCR and keeps one entry per CDR3 protein. The repertoire consists of about 71,000 distinct CDR3 sequences, with roughly 22% occurring once and the leading ten covering roughly two thirds. Antigen specificity for these receptors is unknown. This sample comprised CD8+ T cells from cultured PBMCs, obtained from culture after CMV antigen stimulation. The receptors derive from a human donor in good health (CMV status not recorded). Some clones in this sample may be carry-over from other donors' samples.

The chain joins TRBV29-1 to TRBJ1-2, with D unresolved. Germline CDR1 reads SQVTM; CDR2 reads ANQGSEA. The CDR3 extends over 11 amino acids. The V end lost 5 bases, the J end lost 0 bases, and 4 bases lay between the germline ends. The CDR3 coding sequence is TGCAGCGTTCCGGCTAACTATGGCTACACCTTC. This gives the protein CSVPANYGYTF.

This clonotype was recorded many times. J is TRBJ2-5 and V is TRBV7-8, with unresolved D. The CDR3 covers 14 residues. Germline V CDR1 and CDR2: SGHVS, FQNEAQ. The V gene lost 3 bases and the J gene lost 1 base, with 9 bases spanning the gap. The CDR3 protein is CASSFLHTQETQYF. CDR3 nucleotide sequence: TGTGCCAGCAGCTTTCTGCATACCCAAGAGACCCAGTACTTC.

This chain joins TRBV6-2 or TRBV6-3 and TRBJ2-7; TRBD1 matches 7 bases. Trimming at V came to 6 bases and at J to 0 bases, leaving 8 bases not matched to a gene. This CDR3 spans 15 amino acids. Germline CDR1 reads MNHEY; CDR2 reads SVGEGT. CDR3 region: CASREDRSSSYEQYF. Here the CDR3 DNA reads TGTGCCAGCAGGGAGGACAGGTCCAGCTCCTACGAGCAGTACTTC.

This clonotype was seen a handful of times. The chain joins TRBV19 to TRBJ1-1, with no clear D. Germline V gene lookup returns CDR1 LNHDA and CDR2 SQIVND (reference sequence). The CDR3 has 13 amino acids. The V gene lost 5 bases and the J gene lost 11 bases, with 18 bases spanning the gap. CDR3 sequence: CASSVGPTTGAFF. In DNA, the CDR3 is TGTGCCAGTAGTGTCGGACCGACGACCGGCGCTTTCTTT.

This clonotype occurred a few times. The rearrangement links TRBV4-2 to TRBJ1-1; D uncertain. The ends were cut back, 2 bases at V and 1 base at J, with 8 bases in the middle. Germline V gene lookup returns CDR1 LGHNA and CDR2 YNFKEQ. The CDR3 has 14 amino acids. CDR3 in DNA: TGTGCCAGCAGCCAATCGGTATCGAACACTGAAGCTTTCTTT. Amino acids: CASSQSVSNTEAFF.

The rearrangement links TRBV6-6 to TRBJ2-4; 9 nucleotides line up with TRBD2. J was trimmed by 8 bases and V by 4 bases; bases with no gene match: 6. The CDR3 extends over 14 amino acids. Germline V gene lookup returns CDR1 MNHNY and CDR2 SVGAGI (reference sequence). CDR3 in amino acids: CASSLRGGNDIQYF. The CDR3 nucleotides are TGTGCCAGCAGTTTGCGGGGGGGCAATGACATTCAGTACTTC.

The gene calls are TRBV6-1 and TRBJ1-2; possibly TRBD1 for D (5 bases). Trimming took 4 bases from V and 14 from J, leaving 20 bases between them. This CDR3 is 13 amino acids long. Germline lookup yields CDR1 MNHNS and CDR2 SASEGT. CDR3 residues: CASSASPTGGRTF. The CDR3 DNA reads as TGTGCCAGCAGTGCCTCCCCGACCGGGGGAAGGACCTTC.

The rearrangement links TRBV9 to TRBJ1-4; D unclear. The length of the CDR3 is 15 residues. From germline, CDR1 is SGDLS and CDR2 YYNGEE. V lost 0 bases and J 6 bases, leaving 12 bases between the germline ends. The CDR3 reads CASSVEAVADEKLFF. DNA for the CDR3: TGTGCCAGCAGCGTAGAAGCGGTAGCGGATGAAAAACTGTTTTTT.

This chain connects TRBV4-3 to TRBJ1-2; 7 nucleotides match TRBD1. CDR1 and CDR2 (germline): LGHNA, YSLEER. V was clipped by 4 bases and J by 2 bases; unmatched bases: 10. CDR3 size: 16 residues. The CDR3 loop is CASSPTQGVDNYGYTF. The CDR3 DNA follows: TGCGCCAGCAGCCCCACCCAGGGGGTAGACAACTATGGCTACACCTTC.

In its sample, this clonotype was seen a few times. The chain combines TRBV28 with TRBJ1-5, with D uncertain. CDR3 length: 11 residues. The germline V and J ends were trimmed by 3 bases and 7 bases, with 4 bases remaining between them. CDR1 is MDHEN, CDR2 SYDVKM, per germline. Written as DNA, the CDR3 is TGTGCCAGCAGTTTTAGCCAGCCCCAGCATTTT. The encoded protein is CASSFSQPQHF. The full variable domain, its missing parts supplied by reference TRBV28 and TRBJ1-5, is DVKVTQSSRYLVKRTGEKVFLECVQDMDHENMFWYRQDPGLGLRLIYFSYDVKMKEKGDIPEGYSVSREKKERFSLILESASTNQTSMYLCASSFSQPQHFGDGTRLSIL.

This rearrangement joins TRBV28 to TRBJ1-2; D call uncertain. The germline V and J ends were trimmed by 3 bases and 5 bases, with 16 bases remaining between them. In germline, CDR1 is MDHEN, CDR2 SYDVKM. The CDR3 is made up of 15 amino acids. The chain's CDR3 is CASSFGLLSTYGYTF. The CDR3 bases are TGTGCCAGCAGTTTCGGACTCCTTAGCACGTATGGCTACACCTTC.

This clonotype has more than one count but fewer than ten. This chain links TRBV12-3 or TRBV12-4 with TRBJ1-5, with D unclear. The length of the CDR3 is 15 residues. V lost 2 bases, J lost 5 bases, and 13 bases lay in between. The CDR3 spells CASSLSGNIDQPQHF. CDR3 nucleotide sequence: TGTGCCAGCAGTTTATCGGGAAATATCGATCAGCCCCAGCATTTT.

This clonotype was observed a few times. The rearrangement uses TRBV7-8 and TRBJ2-3, with D hard to call. This CDR3 is built from 16 residues. Between the trimmed V and J ends, which lost 4 bases and 4 bases, there was a span of 18 bases. Looked up from germline, CDR1 is SGHVS and CDR2 is FQNEAQ. The CDR3 DNA reads TGTGCCAGCAGCTCGGAACCCCGAGAAATCCCAGATACGCAGTATTTT. Translated, it gives CASSSEPREIPDTQYF.

This clonotype was recorded a few times. The gene calls are TRBV12-3 or TRBV12-4 and TRBJ2-1; D unresolved. The CDR3 contains 14 residues. V was shortened by 5 bases and J by 1 base, with 9 bases between the two germline ends. The CDR3 nucleotides are TGTGCCAGCAGTCCCGGCAGTTCCTACAATGAGCAGTTCTTC. Residues: CASSPGSSYNEQFF.

This clonotype was seen a few times. The V gene is TRBV10-3, the J gene TRBJ2-3; 9 nucleotides align to TRBD1. The CDR3 totals 15 residues. Losses at the gene ends were 10 bases for V and 3 bases for J; bases not matched to a gene: 11. Germline V gene data show CDR1 as ENHRY and CDR2 as SYGVKD. CDR3 in DNA: TGTGCCACCGCCCTGAGAGGACAGGGGACAGATACGCAGTATTTT. It encodes CATALRGQGTDTQYF.

This clonotype has a count of ten or more. The CDR3 region is CASSGDRAPNSPLHF. CDR3 in DNA: TGTGCCAGCAGCGGGGACAGGGCCCCTAATTCACCCCTCCACTTT. V is TRBV7-8 and J is TRBJ1-6, with TRBD1 matching over 9 bases. The CDR3 totals 15 residues. Trimming removed 5 bases from V and 6 bases from J; junction bases left unmatched: 5. Germline V gives CDR1 SGHVS, CDR2 FQNEAQ.

This chain links TRBV12-3 or TRBV12-4 with TRBJ2-7, with 8 bases matching TRBD1. The CDR3 totals 15 residues. With 2 bases clipped from V and 5 bases from J, the junction kept 8 bases outside the gene matches. CDR3 sequence: CASSLYPSRGHEQYF. The CDR3 region has the DNA TGTGCCAGCAGTTTATACCCGAGCAGGGGGCACGAGCAGTACTTC.

The V call is TRBV7-9, the J call TRBJ1-2, with TRBD1 identical over 9 bases. V shed 5 bases, J shed 3 bases, and the junction held 4 bases outside the gene matches. CDR1 is SEHNR and CDR2 is FQNEAQ in the germline V gene (reference sequence). The CDR3 is made up of 14 amino acids. CDR3 nucleotide sequence: TGTGCCAGCAGCCGTTGGGACAGGGACTATGGCTACACCTTC. Its translation: CASSRWDRDYGYTF.

The table lists this clonotype with a few counts. J is TRBJ1-2 and V is TRBV6-1; no definite D call. CDR1 and CDR2 (germline): MNHNS, SASEGT. Trimming shortened V by 5 bases and J by 3 bases, and 10 bases separated the two germline ends. The CDR3 totals 13 residues. CDR3 loop: CASSYGSHYGYTF. DNA of the CDR3: TGTGCCAGCAGTTACGGAAGCCACTATGGCTACACCTTC.

This chain links TRBV7-9 with TRBJ1-4; tentatively, D is TRBD1 (5 bases). Germline assignment: CDR1 SEHNR and CDR2 FQNEAQ (reference sequence). Trimming shortened V by 5 bases and J by 8 bases, and 18 bases separated the two germline ends. The CDR3 is 15 amino acids. This chain's CDR3 is CASSLSRGVDEKLFF. The CDR3 region has the DNA TGTGCCAGCAGCCTGTCGAGGGGAGTGGACGAAAAACTGTTTTTT.

This clonotype came up a few times. The genes are TRBV9 and TRBJ2-7, with a tentative D call TRBD2 (5 bases). The CDR3 is made up of 15 amino acids. Germline V CDR1 and CDR2: SGDLS, YYNGEE. The V and J ends lost 0 bases and 0 bases respectively, with 10 bases between them. The CDR3 loop reads CASSVGVGSSYEQYF. The CDR3 nucleotides are TGTGCCAGCAGCGTAGGGGTGGGGAGCTCCTACGAGCAGTACTTC.

The gene calls are TRBV7-2 and TRBJ1-5; TRBD1 aligns across 7 bases. This CDR3 is built from 15 residues. V shed 2 bases, J shed 4 bases, and the junction held 5 bases outside the gene matches. Germline CDR1 is SGHTA and CDR2 is FQGNSA. CDR3 nucleotides: TGTGCCAGCAGCTTAAATCAGGGGGTTAATCAGCCCCAGCATTTT. Translated, it gives CASSLNQGVNQPQHF.

Ten or more counts support this clonotype. J is TRBJ1-3 and V is TRBV6-5; maybe TRBD1 (5 bases). V shed 2 bases and J shed 4 bases, with 21 bases lying between them. This CDR3 is built from 18 residues. CDR1 is MNHEY and CDR2 is SVGAGI in the germline V gene. CDR3 nucleotides: TGTGCCAGCAGTTACGTGGGGCCAGGGCATCTATCGGGAAACACCATATATTTT. It is translated as CASSYVGPGHLSGNTIYF.

The chain carries TRBV27 and TRBJ1-2; no clear D. V dropped 3 bases and J dropped 4 bases, with 9 bases sitting between them. The germline CDR1 and CDR2 sequences are MNHEY and SMNVEV (reference sequence). The CDR3 runs 13 residues. The CDR3 spells CASSFTALYGYTF. CDR3 DNA sequence: TGTGCCAGCAGTTTCACAGCTCTCTATGGCTACACCTTC.

The chain is built from TRBV28 and TRBJ2-5; D gene uncertain. Germline V gene sequence: CDR1 MDHEN, CDR2 SYDVKM. V gave up 7 bases and J gave up 0 bases, with 18 bases separating them. The CDR3 runs 16 residues. This CDR3 reads CASMPGYEDYQETQYF. The CDR3 region has the DNA TGTGCCAGCATGCCGGGTTATGAAGACTACCAAGAGACCCAGTACTTC. The full variable domain, its missing parts supplied by reference TRBV28 and TRBJ2-5, is DVKVTQSSRYLVKRTGEKVFLECVQDMDHENMFWYRQDPGLGLRLIYFSYDVKMKEKGDIPEGYSVSREKKERFSLILESASTNQTSMYLCASMPGYEDYQETQYFGPGTRLLVL.

The V and J genes are TRBV20-1 and TRBJ2-7; 11 nucleotides match TRBD2. CDR1 is DFQATT, CDR2 SNEGSKA, per germline (reference sequence). With 0 bases clipped from V and 4 bases from J, the junction kept 8 bases outside the gene matches. CDR3 length: 16 residues. The CDR3 region has the DNA TGCAGTGCTAGAGATTCACTAGCGGGGGCCATATACGAGCAGTACTTC. It is translated as CSARDSLAGAIYEQYF.

There are many counts of this clonotype. The CDR3 is CASSSLEGLNEKLFF. CDR3 nucleotide sequence: TGTGCCAGCAGTTCCCTGGAGGGGTTGAATGAAAAACTGTTTTTT. The V call is TRBV28, the J call TRBJ1-4; maybe TRBD1 (5 bases). Per germline, CDR1 MDHEN and CDR2 SYDVKM. The V end was cut by 4 bases, the J end by 5 bases, with 14 bases between. The CDR3 sequence is 15 residues long.

By share, this clonotype ranks as medium-sized. The chain carries TRBV5-5 and TRBJ2-1; 11 positions match TRBD2. The V gene's germline CDR1 is SGHKS and CDR2 YYEKEE (reference sequence). CDR3 length: 16 residues. V trimming: 4 bases; J trimming: 2 bases; junction bases outside the gene matches: 5. CDR3 in amino acids: CASSRDSGGAYNEQFF. In nucleotides, the CDR3 is TGTGCCAGCAGCAGGGATAGCGGGGGGGCCTACAATGAGCAGTTCTTC.